This T cell receptor (beta chain) appears in the sequencing data of a study of CXCR3-negative and CXCR3-positive naive CD8 T cells. Turning to this clonotype: Its target is not known.

UMI-tagged TRB cDNA libraries were built via 5' RACE. TCRdb re-called the 5' RACE reads and gives one entry per CDR3 protein, without DNA. The sample holds tens of thousands of distinct CDR3 sequences. Germline CDR1 reads SGDLS; CDR2 reads YYNGEE. The CDR3 has 14 residues. Study-level points and caveats: Fresh PBMCs served for most assays, and CXCR3 expression fell partially after cryopreservation. Relative to memory CD8+ cells, whose diversity was much lower, both naive subsets had comparably high diversity. The study found more hydrophobic TRB CDR3s in CXCR3-positive naive cells than in CXCR3-negative naive cells.

The naive CD8+ gate required CD45RO-CCR7+CD27+CD95- phenotype. The gene calls are TRBV9 and TRBJ2-7; there is no DNA to check the TCRdb D call of TRBD2. This clonotype was obtained from a human donor in good health. Some clones in this sample may be carry-over from other donors' samples. Material: naive CXCR3+ CD8+ T cells from blood. Subset of the sample: CD45RO-CCR7+CD27+CD95- naive CD8+ T cells expressing CXCR3 (TNR3+). The CDR3 sequence is CASSVMERENEQYF.